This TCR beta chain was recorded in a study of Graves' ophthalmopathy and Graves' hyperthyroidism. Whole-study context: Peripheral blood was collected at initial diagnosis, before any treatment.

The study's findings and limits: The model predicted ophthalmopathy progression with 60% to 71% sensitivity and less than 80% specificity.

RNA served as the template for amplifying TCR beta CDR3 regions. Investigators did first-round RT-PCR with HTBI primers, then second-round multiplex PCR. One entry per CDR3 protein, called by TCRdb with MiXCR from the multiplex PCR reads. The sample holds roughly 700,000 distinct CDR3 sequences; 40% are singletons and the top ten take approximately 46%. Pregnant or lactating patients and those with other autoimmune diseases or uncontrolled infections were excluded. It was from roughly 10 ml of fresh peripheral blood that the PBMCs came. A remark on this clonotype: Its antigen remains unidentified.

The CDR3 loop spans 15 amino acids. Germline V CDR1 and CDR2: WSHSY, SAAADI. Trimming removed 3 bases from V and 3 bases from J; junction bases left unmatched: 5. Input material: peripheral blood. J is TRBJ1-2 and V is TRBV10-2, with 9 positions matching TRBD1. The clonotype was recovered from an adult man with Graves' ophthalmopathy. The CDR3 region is CASSETGGWDYGYTF. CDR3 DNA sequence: TGCGCCAGCAGTGAAACAGGGGGCTGGGACTATGGCTACACCTTC.